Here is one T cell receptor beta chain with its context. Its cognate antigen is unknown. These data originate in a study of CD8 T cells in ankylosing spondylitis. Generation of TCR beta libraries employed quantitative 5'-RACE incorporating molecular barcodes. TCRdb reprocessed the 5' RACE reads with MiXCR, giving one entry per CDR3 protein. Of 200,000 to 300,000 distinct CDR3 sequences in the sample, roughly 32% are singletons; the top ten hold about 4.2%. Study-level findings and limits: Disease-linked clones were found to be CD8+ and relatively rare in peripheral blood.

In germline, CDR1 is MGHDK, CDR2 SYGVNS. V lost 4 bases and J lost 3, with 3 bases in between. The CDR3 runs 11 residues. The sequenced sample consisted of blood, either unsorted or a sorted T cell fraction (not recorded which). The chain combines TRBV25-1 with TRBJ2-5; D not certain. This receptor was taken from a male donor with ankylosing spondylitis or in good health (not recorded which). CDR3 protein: CASSAEETQYF. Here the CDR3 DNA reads TGTGCCAGCAGTGCGGAAGAGACCCAGTACTTC.